This is a list of T cell receptor beta chains from one sample in a study of beta chain features in type 1 diabetes. Generated by immunoSEQ multiplex PCR, the TCRdb table keeps only in-frame clones and is missing some. This sample carries 300,000 to 450,000 clones, around 10% of them seen once, and the ten largest clones take over 0.45%. Source material: central memory CD4+ T cells from blood. All receptors come from a man aged 25-45 years with type 1 diabetes. Both conserved end residues are part of each CDR3. The D gene is left open where the match is weak. Size is stated for part of the rows, as once, few or many counts, or as a class when the clone is expanded.

v_gene	d_gene	abundance	j_gene	CDR3aa	CDR3nt
TRBV2	TRBD1	many	TRBJ1-5	CASRVPGQGYHQPQHF	TGTGCCAGCAGAGTCCCGGGACAGGGGTATCATCAGCCCCAGCATTTT
TRBV30	TRBD2	NA	TRBJ2-2	CAWASGLGRTGELFF	TGTGCCTGGGCTAGCGGCCTGGGACGCACCGGGGAGCTGTTTTTT
TRBV5-1	TRBD2	NA	TRBJ2-1	CASSFGTSGSNEQFF	TGCGCCAGCAGCTTTGGGACTAGCGGGAGCAATGAGCAGTTCTTC
TRBV20-1	NA	NA	TRBJ2-5	CSDGTKETQYF	TGCAGTGACGGGACCAAAGAGACCCAGTACTTC
TRBV2	NA	few	TRBJ1-2	CASSATFGASYGYTF	TGTGCCAGCAGTGCCACCTTCGGGGCAAGCTATGGCTACACCTTC
TRBV10-2	NA	few	TRBJ2-3	CASKTDTDTQYF	TGCGCCAGCAAGACCGACACAGATACGCAGTATTTT
TRBV5-1	NA	NA	TRBJ1-5	CASSLDGGWDQPQHF	TGCGCCAGCAGCTTGGATGGGGGTTGGGATCAGCCCCAGCATTTT
TRBV5-1	TRBD1	few	TRBJ2-6	CASSPGAPGGTGANVLTF	TGCGCCAGCAGCCCGGGGGCGCCAGGGGGCACTGGGGCCAACGTCCTGACTTTC
TRBV6-1	NA	NA	TRBJ1-5	CASSGGTLGNQPQHF	TGTGCCAGCAGTGGGGGGACATTGGGCAATCAGCCCCAGCATTTT
TRBV18	TRBD1	NA	TRBJ2-7	CASSPPRQGARLEQYF	TGTGCCAGCTCACCACCGAGACAGGGGGCCCGCCTTGAGCAGTACTTC
TRBV28	NA	NA	TRBJ2-1	CASSYPPGRLSYNEQFF	TGTGCCAGCAGTTACCCGCCCGGGAGACTCTCCTACAATGAGCAGTTCTTC
TRBV4-1	NA	many	TRBJ1-1	CASSHPRSTEAFF	TGCGCCAGCAGCCACCCACGGAGCACTGAAGCTTTCTTT
TRBV7-2	TRBD1	NA	TRBJ1-4	CASSLQGALANEKLFF	TGTGCCAGCAGCTTACAGGGGGCTCTGGCTAATGAAAAACTGTTTTTT
TRBV25-1	TRBD1	NA	TRBJ2-7	CASPLSRGFRYEQYF	TGTGCCAGCCCCTTATCCAGGGGGTTCCGGTACGAGCAGTACTTC
TRBV7-9	TRBD2	many	TRBJ2-5	CASSRSGVQETQYF	TGTGCCAGCAGCCGGAGCGGGGTCCAAGAGACCCAGTACTTC
TRBV28	NA	NA	TRBJ1-2	CASSPGKAYGYTF	TGTGCCAGCAGCCCCGGGAAGGCGTATGGCTACACCTTC
TRBV2	TRBD1	many	TRBJ1-2	CASSRTGRDGYTF	TGTGCCAGCAGCCGGACAGGGCGGGATGGCTACACCTTC
TRBV11-3	NA	few	TRBJ2-2	CASSLDQGGTANTGELFF	TGTGCCAGCAGCTTAGATCAGGGCGGGACAGCGAACACCGGGGAGCTGTTTTTT
TRBV7-6	TRBD2	NA	TRBJ2-5	CASSPQSGLAGGLETQYF	TGTGCCAGCAGCCCTCAATCGGGGCTAGCGGGAGGTCTGGAGACCCAGTACTTC
TRBV11-2	TRBD2	NA	TRBJ2-7	CASSLEVLAGPPYF	TGTGCCAGCAGCTTAGAAGTCCTAGCGGGCCCTCCGTACTTC
TRBV10-3	NA	many	TRBJ2-1	CAISEWGDEQFF	TGTGCCATCAGTGAGTGGGGCGATGAGCAGTTCTTC
TRBV19	TRBD1	few	TRBJ2-7	CASRPNRGSWYEQYF	TGTGCCAGTAGGCCTAACAGGGGATCTTGGTACGAGCAGTACTTC
TRBV28	TRBD1	NA	TRBJ1-1	CASSPAGTASFAFF	TGTGCCAGCAGTCCAGCCGGGACAGCCTCGTTCGCTTTCTTT
TRBV7-3	NA	many	TRBJ1-2	CASSPEGMGDGYTF	TGTGCCAGCAGCCCTGAAGGGATGGGGGATGGCTACACCTTC
TRBV7-3	TRBD2	few	TRBJ2-3	CASSARILAGTTDTQYF	TGCGCCAGCAGCGCTAGGATACTAGCGGGGACCACAGATACGCAGTATTTT
TRBV2	NA	few	TRBJ1-5	CASRREGLSNQPQHF	TGTGCCAGTCGCAGGGAAGGTTTAAGCAATCAGCCCCAGCATTTT
TRBV9	NA	NA	TRBJ2-3	CASSPDVVGFSTQYF	TGTGCCAGCAGCCCCGACGTAGTTGGATTCTCTACGCAGTATTTT
TRBV6-5	NA	NA	TRBJ1-1	CASRGARVNTEAFF	TGTGCCAGCAGGGGCGCCAGGGTTAACACTGAAGCTTTCTTT
TRBV19	NA	few	TRBJ2-5	CASSIRGTAHQETQYF	TGTGCCAGTAGTATCCGAGGTACGGCTCACCAAGAGACCCAGTACTTC
TRBV9	TRBD1	NA	TRBJ2-7	CASRERQGIHEQYF	TGCGCCAGCAGAGAGAGACAGGGCATCCACGAGCAGTACTTC
TRBV10-3	TRBD2	NA	TRBJ2-3	CAIQGGAQTDTQYF	TGTGCCATCCAGGGAGGGGCGCAGACAGATACGCAGTATTTT
TRBV19	TRBD1	NA	TRBJ1-2	CASSSRSGGDYGYTF	TGTGCCAGTAGTTCCCGGTCAGGGGGCGACTATGGCTACACCTTC
TRBV6-5	TRBD2	few	TRBJ2-5	CASSWTGGETQYF	TGTGCCAGCAGCTGGACGGGGGGTGAGACCCAGTACTTC
TRBV11-2	TRBD2	few	TRBJ2-7	CASSFLAGGTYEQYF	TGTGCCAGCAGCTTCCTAGCGGGAGGGACCTACGAGCAGTACTTC
TRBV5-1	TRBD2	NA	TRBJ2-1	CASTLAGGYYNEQFF	TGCGCCAGCACACTAGCGGGAGGGTACTACAATGAGCAGTTCTTC
TRBV5-1	NA	few	TRBJ1-2	CASSRKGGEDGYTF	TGCGCCAGCAGTAGGAAGGGTGGGGAGGATGGCTACACCTTC
TRBV28	NA	NA	TRBJ1-1	CASSSGGVVNTEAFF	TGTGCCAGCAGCTCGGGGGGGGTGGTGAACACTGAAGCTTTCTTT
TRBV5-4	NA	NA	TRBJ2-7	CASSSFRHEQYF	TGTGCCAGCAGCAGCTTTCGCCACGAGCAGTACTTC
TRBV5-4	NA	few	TRBJ1-6	CASSLGSSPLHF	TGTGCCAGCAGCTTGGGTTCTTCACCCCTCCACTTT
TRBV28	TRBD1	once	TRBJ1-1	CASSPGGGAATEAFF	TGTGCCAGCAGCCCAGGGGGCGGAGCGGCCACTGAAGCTTTCTTT
TRBV4-1	NA	many	TRBJ2-1	CASSQPAGPNNEQFF	TGCGCCAGCAGCCAACCCGCGGGACCTAACAATGAGCAGTTCTTC
TRBV28	NA	NA	TRBJ2-1	CASRVRDHEQFF	TGTGCCAGCAGAGTAAGAGACCATGAGCAGTTCTTC
TRBV18	NA	few	TRBJ2-2	CASARETGGELFF	TGTGCCAGCGCGCGGGAAACCGGCGGGGAGCTGTTTTTT
TRBV19	TRBD2	few	TRBJ2-7	CASSRRTSGYEQYF	TGTGCCAGTAGTAGGAGGACTAGCGGCTACGAGCAGTACTTC
TRBV7-2	NA	few	TRBJ2-1	CASSLSAGEDEQFF	TGTGCCAGCAGCTTATCGGCAGGGGAAGATGAGCAGTTCTTC